The TCR beta chain described here comes from a study of beta chain features in type 1 diabetes. This clone was observed a few times. Its target is not known. Sequenced material consisted of expressed TCRB transcripts (all of the isolated RNA was reverse transcribed). Profiling relied on immunoSEQ multiplex PCR, and the TCRdb table lists in-frame clones only, not all of them. The table records around 150,000 clones, 9% to 10% of them present only once. Germline CDR1 and CDR2: MNHEY and SMNVEV (reference sequence). The V and J ends lost 0 bases and 0 bases respectively, with 6 bases between them. The CDR3 consists of 14 residues. Study-wide results and caveats: For Type 1 diabetes patients, all four CD4+ subsets carried TCRB CDR3s that were moderately but significantly shorter.

Sequenced input: central memory CD4+ T cells from blood. The chain has TRBV27 and TRBJ2-7, with no clear D. This TCR derives from a woman in her 30s with type 1 diabetes. Written as DNA, the CDR3 is TGTGCCAGCAGTTTATCGCGGAGCTCCTACGAGCAGTACTTC. Translating it yields CASSLSRSSYEQYF.